The 29 T cell receptor beta chains below all came from one sample that was sequenced in a study of blood T cell repertoires in COVID-19. Assay: immunoSEQ multiplex PCR; the TCRdb copy retains only in-frame clones and omits some. The profile shows roughly 200,000 clones, more than 80% of them singletons. The sequenced sample was peripheral blood. The receptors were gathered from a woman aged 55-70 years with acute or convalescent COVID-19.

In this sample, this clone turned up a few times. The chain employs TRBV6-6 and TRBJ1-6; 10 nucleotides align to TRBD1. The CDR3 runs 15 residues. After removal of 4 bases from V and 4 bases from J, the junction contained 1 base not matched to a gene. Germline V lookup: CDR1 MNHNY, CDR2 SVGAGI (reference sequence). This CDR3 reads CASSSGQGYNSPLHF. DNA of the CDR3: TGTGCCAGCAGTTCGGGACAGGGGTATAATTCACCCCTCCACTTT.

This chain links TRBV11-2 with TRBJ1-2, with a weak D call TRBD1 (5 bases). V lost 5 bases and J lost 1, with 11 bases in between. CDR1 is SGHAT, CDR2 FQNNGV, per germline. The CDR3 sequence is 14 residues long. For the CDR3, the DNA is TGTGCCAGCAGCCAATTCCAGGGTAACTATGGCTACACCTTC. Translated, it gives CASSQFQGNYGYTF. The full variable domain, in which reference TRBV11-2 and TRBJ1-2 provide the parts outside the CDR3, is EAGVAQSPRYKIIEKRQSVAFWCNPISGHATLYWYQQILGQGPKLLIQFQNNGVVDDSQLPKDRFSAERLKGVDSTLKIQPAKLEDSAVYLCASSQFQGNYGYTFGSGTRLTVV.

The rearrangement uses TRBV2 and TRBJ2-2; TRBD2 is a possible D gene (5 bases). V lost 3 bases and J lost 6, with 11 bases in between. The CDR3 loop spans 14 amino acids. The V gene's germline CDR1 is SNHLY and CDR2 FYNNEI. The CDR3 DNA is TGTGCCAGCAGTGACAGGACTGGGGCCGGGGAGCTGTTTTTT. The encoded protein is CASSDRTGAGELFF.

The gene calls are TRBV5-1 and TRBJ2-7, with 9 bases matching TRBD2. CDR1 is SGHRS and CDR2 is YFSETQ in the germline V gene. V lost 8 bases, J lost 1 base, and 4 bases stayed unmatched. The CDR3 is made up of 13 amino acids. CDR3 sequence reads: CASGLARSYEQYF. The CDR3 nucleotides read TGCGCCAGTGGACTAGCGAGATCCTACGAGCAGTACTTC. The whole variable domain, filled in from reference TRBV5-1 and TRBJ2-7, reads KAGVTQTPRYLIKTRGQQVTLSCSPISGHRSVSWYQQTPGQGLQFLFEYFSETQRNKGNFPGRFSGRQFSNSRSEMNVSTLELGDSALYLCASGLARSYEQYFGPGTRLTVT.

V usage is TRBV30 and J usage is TRBJ2-3; perhaps TRBD1 as D (6 bases). Between the trimmed V and J ends, which lost 3 bases and 4 bases, there was a span of 8 bases. Germline V lookup: CDR1 GTSNPN, CDR2 SVGIG (reference sequence). CDR3 length equals 12 residues. CDR3 sequence reads: CAWRGGADTQYF. In nucleotides, the CDR3 is TGTGCCTGGAGAGGGGGTGCAGATACGCAGTATTTT.

This chain connects TRBV2 to TRBJ1-2; 10 bases are a match to TRBD1. This CDR3 is built from 15 residues. Germline V gene sequence: CDR1 SNHLY, CDR2 FYNNEI. V was clipped by 4 bases and J by 6 bases; unmatched bases: 8. The CDR3 spells CASSGQGATLHGYTF. In DNA, the CDR3 is TGTGCCAGCAGTGGACAGGGGGCGACTTTACATGGCTACACCTTC.

This clone was counted a few times. The chain recombines TRBV29-1 with TRBJ1-4; no reliable D call. Germline lookup yields CDR1 SQVTM and CDR2 ANQGSEA. The CDR3 consists of 16 residues. The V gene lost 5 bases and the J gene lost 0 bases, with 16 bases spanning the gap. CDR3: CSVQVGSAATNEKLFF. The CDR3, as DNA: TGCAGCGTTCAGGTCGGATCAGCTGCAACTAATGAAAAACTGTTTTTT. The whole variable domain, remainder taken from reference TRBV29-1 and TRBJ1-4, is SAVISQKPSRDICQRGTSLTIQCQVDSQVTMMFWYRQQPGQSLTLIATANQGSEATYESGFVIDKFPISRPNLTFSTLTVSNMSPEDSSIYLCSVQVGSAATNEKLFFGSGTQLSVL.

In its sample, this clone was seen once. The V and J genes are TRBV5-6 and TRBJ1-2; the match to TRBD1 covers 10 bases. This CDR3 has 15 residues. With 4 bases clipped from V and 5 bases from J, the junction kept 8 bases outside the gene matches. The germline V gene has CDR1 SGHDT and CDR2 YYEEEE. CDR3 coding DNA: TGTGCCAGCAGCCCCGACAGGGGGCGCGCTTATGGCTACACCTTC. The encoded protein is CASSPDRGRAYGYTF.

This clone was observed a handful of times. This chain uses TRBV11-3 with TRBJ1-1; D might be TRBD1 (5 bases). The V end was cut by 5 bases, the J end by 4 bases, with 20 bases between. Germline loops: CDR1 SGHNT, CDR2 YENEEA. The CDR3 is 16 residues long. CDR3 amino acids: CASSRGNEGWGTEAFF. As DNA, the CDR3 is TGTGCCAGCAGCCGGGGGAACGAAGGGTGGGGCACTGAAGCTTTCTTT.

The V gene is TRBV19, the J gene TRBJ1-4, with a tentative D call TRBD1 (5 bases). Trimming took off 5 bases at V and 1 base at J, with 11 bases between the two ends. CDR3 length: 15 residues. Germline V CDR1 and CDR2: LNHDA, SQIVND (reference sequence). The CDR3 sequence: CASSARVRTNEKLFF. CDR3 nucleotides: TGTGCCAGTAGTGCCAGGGTTCGAACTAATGAAAAACTGTTTTTT.

This chain joins TRBV3-1 (or the pseudogene TRBV3-2) and TRBJ1-2, with TRBD1 matching over 9 bases. The CDR3 spans 15 residues. Trimming cost V 4 bases and J 6 bases; bases outside gene matches: 9. Germline CDR1 is LGHDT and CDR2 is YNNKEL (reference sequence). The CDR3 reads CASSLWDREYDGYTF. CDR3 in DNA: TGTGCCAGCAGCCTGTGGGACAGGGAGTATGATGGCTACACCTTC.

Details on this clone: The germline gene is not matched at one end of the junction; a read error may be the cause. This chain connects TRBV11-2 to TRBJ1-1; D gene unclear. Germline values: CDR1 SGHAT, CDR2 FQNNGV. The CDR3 is made up of 17 amino acids. CDR3 region: CASSLFPLRRDSALVGF. CDR3 in DNA: TGTGCCAGCAGCTTATTCCCCCTTCGTCGGGATTCTGCGCTGGTGGGATTT.

This chain uses TRBV6-5 with TRBJ2-3; a possible D gene is TRBD2 (6 bases). Germline assignment: CDR1 MNHEY and CDR2 SVGAGI. The V end was cut by 7 bases, the J end by 1 base, with 15 bases between. This CDR3 contains 15 residues. CDR3 sequence reads: CASTGTGARTDTQYF. CDR3 sequence (DNA): TGTGCCAGCACAGGAACGGGAGCTCGCACAGATACGCAGTATTTT.

The chain uses TRBV30 and TRBJ1-5; D gene uncertain. With 2 bases removed from V and 9 bases from J, the gap between germline ends came to 14 bases. CDR1 is GTSNPN and CDR2 is SVGIG in the germline V gene (reference sequence). There are 13 residues in the CDR3. The CDR3 loop is CAWSPTGIGPQHF. CDR3 coding DNA: TGTGCCTGGAGTCCGACGGGAATAGGGCCCCAGCATTTT.

The rearrangement links TRBV27 to TRBJ2-1; a weak D match, TRBD2 (5 bases). CDR1 is MNHEY, CDR2 SMNVEV, per germline (reference sequence). The CDR3 consists of 14 residues. V lost 3 bases, J lost 9 bases, and 15 bases lay in between. The DNA of the CDR3 is TGTGCCAGCAGTTTGCAGAGGGCCGAAGGTGAGCAGTTCTTC. It encodes CASSLQRAEGEQFF.

The gene calls are TRBV15 and TRBJ2-7; possibly TRBD1 for D (6 bases). Between the trimmed V and J ends, which lost 1 base and 0 bases, there was a span of 13 bases. CDR1 and CDR2 (germline): LNHNV, YYDKDF (reference sequence). The CDR3 has 16 amino acids. The DNA of the CDR3 is TGTGCCACCAGCAGAGTGGTGGGGGCTGGCTCCTACGAGCAGTACTTC. It is translated as CATSRVVGAGSYEQYF.

This chain connects TRBV6-6 to TRBJ2-6; possibly TRBD1 for D (6 bases). Looked up from germline, CDR1 is MNHNY and CDR2 is SVGAGI (reference sequence). The CDR3 is 16 residues long. V lost 6 bases, J lost 4 bases, and 16 bases lay in between. This CDR3 reads CASSHRELRGANVLTF. The CDR3 DNA sequence: TGTGCCAGCAGCCACAGGGAACTAAGAGGGGCCAACGTCCTGACTTTC.

The chain carries TRBV3-1 (or the pseudogene TRBV3-2) and TRBJ1-1, with 7 bases identical to TRBD1. CDR3 length equals 15 residues. Germline CDR1 LGHDT, CDR2 YNNKEL (reference sequence). J gave up 0 bases and V 3 bases, and 4 bases lay outside the gene matches. The DNA for the CDR3 is TGTGCCAGCAGCCAGAACAGGGGTATGAACACTGAAGCTTTCTTT. It codes for CASSQNRGMNTEAFF.

The rearrangement joins TRBV5-5 to TRBJ1-1; TRBD1 aligns across 9 bases. The V gene end was trimmed by 0 bases and the J gene end by 4 bases; junction bases not matched to a gene: 4. This CDR3 has 15 residues. CDR1 and CDR2 (germline): SGHKS, YYEKEE (reference sequence). The CDR3 spells CASSLGDRARTEAFF. In nucleotides, the CDR3 is TGTGCCAGCAGCTTGGGGGACAGGGCGCGCACTGAAGCTTTCTTT.

This clone was found once. The V call is TRBV12-3 or TRBV12-4, the J call TRBJ1-2; unclear D gene. CDR3 length: 13 residues. Trimming removed 5 bases at V and 8 bases at J, with 15 bases between. The CDR3 DNA is TGTGCCAGCAGTACGTTTAGGGAGGGAGGCTACACCTTC. Translation gives CASSTFREGGYTF.

The chain combines TRBV11-2 with TRBJ2-3, with 9 bases matching TRBD2. J gave up 5 bases and V 5 bases, and 8 bases lay outside the gene matches. The CDR3 runs 15 residues. Per germline, CDR1 SGHAT and CDR2 FQNNGV. CDR3 nucleotide sequence: TGTGCCAGCAGCCCCCTGAGTAGCGGGAGAGATACGCAGTATTTT. As protein: CASSPLSSGRDTQYF.

V is TRBV6-6 and J is TRBJ1-4; 12 nucleotides align to TRBD1. This CDR3 contains 15 residues. The V segment lost 6 bases and the J segment 9 bases; nucleotides outside the gene matches: 8. Looked up from germline, CDR1 is MNHNY and CDR2 is SVGAGI (reference sequence). The CDR3 loop is CASRAPGQGAQKLFF. The CDR3 DNA follows: TGTGCCAGCAGAGCTCCGGGACAGGGGGCCCAAAAACTGTTTTTT.

This clone has a single count. This sequence joins TRBV19 and TRBJ1-1; weak D call: TRBD1 (6 bases). The CDR3 length is 10 residues. Trimming pared 10 bases from V and 7 bases from J, leaving 10 bases between. Germline CDR1 LNHDA, CDR2 SQIVND (reference sequence). CDR3 nucleotides: TGTGCCACCCGAGGGGGTGAAGCTTTCTTT. It yields the protein CATRGGEAFF.

This sequence joins TRBV19 and TRBJ2-3, with 8 nucleotides matching TRBD2. This CDR3 spans 15 amino acids. CDR1 is LNHDA and CDR2 is SQIVND in the germline V gene (reference sequence). Losses at the gene ends were 5 bases for V and 5 bases for J; bases not matched to a gene: 9. CDR3 coding DNA: TGTGCCAGTAGTCCCGGACTAGCTAGCGTAGATACGCAGTATTTT. Translation: CASSPGLASVDTQYF.

This clone appeared a few times. The V call is TRBV7-9, the J call TRBJ2-3, with D hard to call. Germline-derived CDR1 and CDR2 are SEHNR and FQNEAQ (reference sequence). The CDR3 sequence is 13 residues long. The ends were cut back, 3 bases at V and 3 bases at J, with 7 bases in the middle. The CDR3 bases are TGTGCCAGCAGCTTTGGTCGGACAGATACGCAGTATTTT. It yields the protein CASSFGRTDTQYF.

This sequence joins TRBV11-2 and TRBJ2-3; D might be TRBD2 (6 bases). The length of the CDR3 is 16 residues. Trimming took off 6 bases at V and 2 bases at J, with 18 bases between the two ends. Per germline, CDR1 SGHAT and CDR2 FQNNGV. CDR3 coding DNA: TGTGCCAGCAGTAGATTAGGGGCTAGCGACACAGATACGCAGTATTTT. This gives the protein CASSRLGASDTDTQYF.

This sequence joins TRBV27 and TRBJ2-1; 9 positions agree with TRBD2. CDR1 MNHEY and CDR2 SMNVEV come from the germline V gene (reference sequence). The CDR3 has 18 residues. J lost 3 bases, V lost 4 bases, and 13 bases had no gene match. This CDR3 reads CASSYWGAGAGGYNEQFF. CDR3 DNA sequence: TGTGCCAGCAGTTATTGGGGGGCGGGAGCGGGAGGCTACAATGAGCAGTTCTTC.

The V gene is TRBV27, the J gene TRBJ2-1; a possible D gene is TRBD2 (6 bases). V lost 6 bases, J lost 6 bases, and 15 bases lay in between. The CDR3 runs 14 residues. Germline CDR1 MNHEY, CDR2 SMNVEV (reference sequence). CDR3 sequence: CASRHPLGGNEQFF. The CDR3, as DNA: TGTGCCAGCAGACACCCCTTGGGGGGCAATGAGCAGTTCTTC.

The chain combines TRBV2 with TRBJ1-1; D is undetermined. The CDR3 is 12 amino acids. V was clipped by 11 bases and J by 0 bases, with 10 bases between them. The germline V gene has CDR1 SNHLY and CDR2 FYNNEI. CDR3 sequence (DNA): TGTGCCGACACCGGGATGAACACTGAAGCTTTCTTT. As protein: CADTGMNTEAFF.